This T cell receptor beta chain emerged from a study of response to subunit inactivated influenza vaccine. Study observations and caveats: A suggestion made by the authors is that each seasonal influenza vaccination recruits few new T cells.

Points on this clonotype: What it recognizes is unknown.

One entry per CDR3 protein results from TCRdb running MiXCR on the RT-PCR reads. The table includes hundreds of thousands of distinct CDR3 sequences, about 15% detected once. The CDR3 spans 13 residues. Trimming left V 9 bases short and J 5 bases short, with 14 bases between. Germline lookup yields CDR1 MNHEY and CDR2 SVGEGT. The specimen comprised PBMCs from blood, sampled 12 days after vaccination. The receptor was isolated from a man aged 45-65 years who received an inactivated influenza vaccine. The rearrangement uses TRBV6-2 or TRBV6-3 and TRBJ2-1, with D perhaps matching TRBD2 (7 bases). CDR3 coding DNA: TGTGCCAGTAGGGGGGGTGGAAACAATGAGCAGTTCTTC. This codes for CASRGGGNNEQFF.